This TCR beta chain was sequenced for a study of a mutant IDH1 vaccine in newly diagnosed glioma. Some clones are missing from TCRdb's copy, which holds only in-frame ones; the method was immunoSEQ multiplex PCR. The repertoire holds tens of thousands of clones, with roughly 80% as singletons. The V end was cut by 1 base, the J end by 0 bases, with 10 bases between. CDR3 length: 16 amino acids. The germline CDR1 and CDR2 sequences are MGHRA and YSYEKL. Time point denoted: week 47, end of study. In the vaccine, a single dose held 300 ug of the mutant IDH1 20-mer peptide, along with topical imiquimod. Regarding this clone: The antigen remains unidentified.

This TCR was recovered from a young man with glioma. Some clones in this sample may be carry-over from other donors' samples. The J gene is TRBJ1-5, the V gene TRBV4-1; tentatively, D is TRBD1 (6 bases). The sample here was PBMCs, taken from a glioma patient whose treatment included an IDH1 peptide vaccine. CDR3 region: CASSQVPGASNQPQHF. Here the CDR3 DNA reads TGCGCCAGCAGCCAAGTTCCGGGGGCTAGCAATCAGCCCCAGCATTTT.